This T cell receptor beta chain was identified in a study of blood T cells in healthy people across ages. Broader study findings: Changes seen in expanded clonotypes were possibly confounded by donor CMV status left unknown.

Together with a sample-barcoded 5' primer, a J-beta primer mix was included in a second PCR lasting about 6 to 11 cycles. A 12-random-nucleotide template-switch adaptor tagged each cDNA molecule. TCRdb itself ran the 5' RACE reads through MiXCR, one entry per CDR3 protein. The sample lists 600,000 to 1,000,000 distinct CDR3 sequences; approximately 25% were seen once. CDR1 is LGHNA and CDR2 is YNFKEQ in the germline V gene. After removal of 2 bases from V and 1 base from J, the junction contained 7 bases not matched to a gene. The CDR3 runs to 17 residues. In the case of this clonotype: Its antigen is currently unknown.

Isolation of PBMCs gave at least 6.5 million cells per sample. Separately, the same data were catalogued under a study of T cells of mothers and their children.

The sequence was collected from a boy aged 5-17 years in good health. The source material was blood. This sequence joins TRBV4-2 and TRBJ2-1, with 8 bases that match TRBD2. CDR3 sequence reads: CASSQRASGRSYNEQFF. CDR3 nucleotides: TGTGCCAGCAGCCAAAGGGCTAGCGGGCGATCCTACAATGAGCAGTTCTTC.